This TCR beta chain was sequenced for a study of T cells after somatic rescue of genetic block. Some clones are missing from TCRdb's copy, which holds only in-frame ones; the method was immunoSEQ multiplex PCR. The sample has under 150,000 clones, under 95% seen once; the top ten hold 1.4%. The ends were cut back, 2 bases at V and 6 bases at J, with 10 bases in the middle. The CDR3 covers 13 residues. Germline CDR1 and CDR2: ENHRY and SYGVKD. This receptor was taken from a woman younger than 35. The specimen sequenced was peripheral blood mononuclear cells (PBMCs). V usage is TRBV10-3 and J usage is TRBJ1-1; no firm D call. CDR3 in DNA: TGTGCCATCAGTGAGAGGGAAATGGCTGAAGCTTTCTTT. This codes for CAISEREMAEAFF.